This T cell receptor beta chain was sequenced in a study of blood T cell repertoires in COVID-19. The assay was immunoSEQ multiplex PCR, and TCRdb's table has in-frame clones only and misses some. In the table there are approximately 300,000 clones, just under 90% of which are singletons. Trimming took 5 bases from V and 7 from J; bases not matched to a gene: 8. Germline V lookup: CDR1 SGHVS, CDR2 FQNEAQ. The CDR3 is made up of 14 amino acids. Input material: peripheral blood. This clonotype was sampled from a woman aged 35 to 49 with acute or convalescent COVID-19. The rearrangement links TRBV7-8 to TRBJ1-2; 9 nucleotides align to TRBD1. The CDR3 nucleotides are TGTGCCAGCAGCGCCGGGACAGGGCTAGGTGGCTACACCTTC. As protein: CASSAGTGLGGYTF.